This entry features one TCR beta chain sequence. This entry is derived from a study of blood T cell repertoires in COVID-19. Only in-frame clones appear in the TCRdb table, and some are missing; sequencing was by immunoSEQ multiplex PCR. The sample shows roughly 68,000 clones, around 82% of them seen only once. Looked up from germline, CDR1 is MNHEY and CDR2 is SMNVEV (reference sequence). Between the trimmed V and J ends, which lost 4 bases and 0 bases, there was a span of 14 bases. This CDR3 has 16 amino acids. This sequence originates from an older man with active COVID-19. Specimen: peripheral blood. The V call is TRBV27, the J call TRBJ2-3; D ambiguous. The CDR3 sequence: CASSSRHRASTDTQYF. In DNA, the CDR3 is TGTGCCAGCAGTTCCCGACATAGAGCTAGCACAGATACGCAGTATTTT.